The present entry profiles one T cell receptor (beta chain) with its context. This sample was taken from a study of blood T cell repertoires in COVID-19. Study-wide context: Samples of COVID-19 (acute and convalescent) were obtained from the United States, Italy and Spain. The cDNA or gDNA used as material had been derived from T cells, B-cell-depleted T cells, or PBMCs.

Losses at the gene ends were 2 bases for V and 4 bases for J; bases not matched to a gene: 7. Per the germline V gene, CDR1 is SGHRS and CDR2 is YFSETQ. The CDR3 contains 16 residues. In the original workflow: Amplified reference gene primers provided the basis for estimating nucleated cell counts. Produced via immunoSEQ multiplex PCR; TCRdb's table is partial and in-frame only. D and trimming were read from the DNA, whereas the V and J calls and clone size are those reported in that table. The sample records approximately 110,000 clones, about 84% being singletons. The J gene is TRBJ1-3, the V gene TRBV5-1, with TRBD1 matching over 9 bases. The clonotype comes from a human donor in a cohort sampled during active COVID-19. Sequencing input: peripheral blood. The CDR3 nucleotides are TGCGCCAGCAGCTTAAAGGGACAGGGCAAAGGAAACACCATATATTTT. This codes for CASSLKGQGKGNTIYF.